The clone carrying this T cell receptor (beta chain) was detected a few times. This specimen comes from a study of cytomegalovirus exposure and HLA in healthy donors. Germline CDR1 reads SSHAT; CDR2 reads FNYEAQ (reference sequence). This CDR3 contains 14 residues. V lost 5 bases, J lost 7 bases, and 8 bases stayed unmatched. The PCR employed 60 Vbeta primers together with 13 Jbeta primers. Sequencing used immunoSEQ multiplex PCR; TCRdb keeps in-frame clones, though not all of them. The data contain roughly 150,000 clones, about three fifths of them singletons. The sequence was collected from a young woman in good health and CMV-seropositive. Source material: PBMCs. V usage is TRBV7-7 and J usage is TRBJ2-5; 9 bases are a match to TRBD1. Written as DNA, the CDR3 is TGTGCCAGCAGCCCAACAGGGGGCCAGGGGACCCAGTACTTC. Encoded protein: CASSPTGGQGTQYF.